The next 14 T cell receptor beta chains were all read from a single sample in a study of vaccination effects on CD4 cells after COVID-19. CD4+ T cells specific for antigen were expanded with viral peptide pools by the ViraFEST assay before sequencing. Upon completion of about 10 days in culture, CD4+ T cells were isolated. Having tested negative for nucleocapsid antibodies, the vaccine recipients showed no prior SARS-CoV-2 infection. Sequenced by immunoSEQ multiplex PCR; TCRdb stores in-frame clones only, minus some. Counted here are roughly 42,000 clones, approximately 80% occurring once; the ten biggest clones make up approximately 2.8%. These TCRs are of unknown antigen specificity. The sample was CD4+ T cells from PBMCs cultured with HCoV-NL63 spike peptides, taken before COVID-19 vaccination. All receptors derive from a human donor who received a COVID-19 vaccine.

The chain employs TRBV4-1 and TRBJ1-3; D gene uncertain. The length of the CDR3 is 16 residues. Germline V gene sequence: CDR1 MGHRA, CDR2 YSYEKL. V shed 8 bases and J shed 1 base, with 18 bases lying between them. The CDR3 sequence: CASGRDLTSSGNTIYF. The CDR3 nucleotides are TGCGCCAGCGGACGCGATCTAACTTCATCTGGAAACACCATATATTTT.

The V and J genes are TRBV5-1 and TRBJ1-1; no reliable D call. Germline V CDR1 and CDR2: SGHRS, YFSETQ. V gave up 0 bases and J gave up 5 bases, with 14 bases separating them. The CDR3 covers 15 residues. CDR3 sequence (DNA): TGCGCCAGCAGCTTGGTAGGAGTCGACATTACTGAAGCTTTCTTT. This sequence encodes CASSLVGVDITEAFF.

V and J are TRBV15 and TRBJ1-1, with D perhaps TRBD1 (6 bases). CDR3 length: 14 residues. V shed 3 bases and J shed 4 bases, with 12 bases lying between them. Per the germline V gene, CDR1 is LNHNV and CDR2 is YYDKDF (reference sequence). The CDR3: CATSRGGGATEAFF. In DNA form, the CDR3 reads TGTGCCACCAGCAGGGGCGGGGGGGCCACTGAAGCTTTCTTT.

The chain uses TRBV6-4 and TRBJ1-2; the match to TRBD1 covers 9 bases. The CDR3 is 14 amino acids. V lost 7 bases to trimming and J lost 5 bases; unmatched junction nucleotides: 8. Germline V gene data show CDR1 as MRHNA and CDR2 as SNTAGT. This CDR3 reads CASTTTGGRYGYTF. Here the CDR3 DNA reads TGTGCCAGCACTACGACAGGGGGGAGGTATGGCTACACCTTC.

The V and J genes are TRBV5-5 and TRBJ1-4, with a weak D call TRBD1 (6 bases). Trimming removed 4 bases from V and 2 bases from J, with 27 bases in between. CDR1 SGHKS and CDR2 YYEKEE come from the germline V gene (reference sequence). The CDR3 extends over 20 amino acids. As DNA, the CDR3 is TGTGCCAGCAGCCCGGCGTTTACGTTCGGGGGGCCGGTGACTAATGAAAAACTGTTTTTT. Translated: CASSPAFTFGGPVTNEKLFF.

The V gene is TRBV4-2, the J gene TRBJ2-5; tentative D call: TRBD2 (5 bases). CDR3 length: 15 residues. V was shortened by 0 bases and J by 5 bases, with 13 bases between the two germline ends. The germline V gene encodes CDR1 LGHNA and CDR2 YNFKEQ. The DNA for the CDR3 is TGTGCCAGCAGCCAAGACACCCAGCGGATGGAGACCCAGTACTTC. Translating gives CASSQDTQRMETQYF.

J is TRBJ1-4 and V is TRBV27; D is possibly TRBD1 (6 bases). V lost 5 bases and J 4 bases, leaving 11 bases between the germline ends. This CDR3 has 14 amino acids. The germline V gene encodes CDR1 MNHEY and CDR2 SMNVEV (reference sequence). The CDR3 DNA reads TGTGCCAGCAGTAGTGGAGGGGGTAATGAAAAACTGTTTTTT. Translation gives CASSSGGGNEKLFF.

CDR3 sequence: CASKGEETQYF. CDR3 coding DNA: TGTGCCAGCAAGGGGGAAGAGACCCAGTACTTC. This chain links TRBV2 with TRBJ2-5; D is possibly TRBD1 (6 bases). CDR1 and CDR2 from the germline V gene are SNHLY and FYNNEI. There are 11 residues in the CDR3. Between the trimmed V and J ends, which lost 7 bases and 3 bases, there was a span of 6 bases. Full variable domain (outside the CDR3, taken from reference TRBV2 and TRBJ2-5): EPEVTQTPSHQVTQMGQEVILRCVPISNHLYFYWYRQILGQKVEFLVSFYNNEISEKSEIFDDQFSVERPDGSNFTLKIRSTKLEDSAMYFCASKGEETQYFGPGTRLLVL.

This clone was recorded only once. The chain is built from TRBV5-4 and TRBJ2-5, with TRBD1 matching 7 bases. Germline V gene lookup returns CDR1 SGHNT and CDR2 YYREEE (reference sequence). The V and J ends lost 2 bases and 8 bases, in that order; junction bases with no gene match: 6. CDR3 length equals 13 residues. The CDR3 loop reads CASSLDRVETQYF. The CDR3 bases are TGTGCCAGCAGCTTAGACAGGGTGGAAACCCAGTACTTC.

CDR3 DNA: TGTGCCAGCATCTCGCCTGGGGCCAACGTCCTGACTTTC. Translated: CASISPGANVLTF. This chain connects TRBV6-5 to TRBJ2-6; D not certain. Germline assignment: CDR1 MNHEY and CDR2 SVGAGI. The CDR3 has 13 residues. V shed 7 bases and J shed 2 bases, with 6 bases lying between them.

The CDR3 DNA sequence: TGTGCCAGCAGTTTCGGGGCCCCGGGGCCCCAGCATTTT. Amino acids: CASSFGAPGPQHF. The chain combines TRBV12-3 or TRBV12-4 with TRBJ1-5, with D perhaps matching TRBD1 (5 bases). The CDR3 loop spans 13 amino acids. V was cut by 3 bases and J by 9 bases, with 12 bases left in between.

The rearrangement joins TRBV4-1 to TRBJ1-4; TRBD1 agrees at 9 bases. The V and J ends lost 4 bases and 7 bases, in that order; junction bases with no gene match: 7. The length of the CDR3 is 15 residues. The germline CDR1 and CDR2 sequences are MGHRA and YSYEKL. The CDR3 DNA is TGCGCCAGCAGCCCTCAGACAGGGGGGGCTGAAAAACTGTTTTTT. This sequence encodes CASSPQTGGAEKLFF.

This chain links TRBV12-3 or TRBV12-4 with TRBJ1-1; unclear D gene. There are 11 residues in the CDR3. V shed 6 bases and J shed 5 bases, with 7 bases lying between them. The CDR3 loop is CASSRGTEAFF. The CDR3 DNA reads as TGTGCCAGCAGCCGAGGTACTGAAGCTTTCTTT.

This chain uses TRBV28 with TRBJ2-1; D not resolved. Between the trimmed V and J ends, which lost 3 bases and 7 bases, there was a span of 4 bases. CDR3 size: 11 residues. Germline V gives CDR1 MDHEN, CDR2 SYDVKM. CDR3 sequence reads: CASSLTNEQFF. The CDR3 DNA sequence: TGTGCCAGCAGTTTGACGAATGAGCAGTTCTTC. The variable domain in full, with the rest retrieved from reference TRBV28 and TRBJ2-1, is DVKVTQSSRYLVKRTGEKVFLECVQDMDHENMFWYRQDPGLGLRLIYFSYDVKMKEKGDIPEGYSVSREKKERFSLILESASTNQTSMYLCASSLTNEQFFGPGTRLTVL.